A single sample is the source of the 17 T cell receptor beta chains below, sequenced in a study of T-cell reconstitution after alpha-beta-depleted transplantation in children. Unique molecular identifiers were used in preparing the TCRbeta library. TCRdb recomputed calls from the PCR reads with MiXCR, one row per CDR3 protein. In the table there are tens of thousands of distinct CDR3 sequences, roughly 4.4% of which are singletons. Sequenced here: PBMCs, mostly from graft donor cells, sampled 180 days after TCRalphabeta/CD19-depleted stem cell transplant. These receptors came from a boy in the first two years of life who had a stem cell transplant for acute myeloid leukemia, so the T cells may come from the graft donor.

Many counts were recorded for this clonotype. The chain uses TRBV28 and TRBJ1-2, with D tentatively TRBD1 (6 bases). The germline V and J ends were trimmed by 4 bases and 3 bases, with 12 bases remaining between them. CDR3 size: 14 residues. From germline, CDR1 is MDHEN and CDR2 SYDVKM. CDR3 loop: CASSSPTGYYGYTF. CDR3 in DNA: TGTGCCAGCAGTTCGCCGACAGGCTACTATGGCTACACCTTC.

This clonotype was seen ten or more times. The chain employs TRBV5-1 and TRBJ2-5, with TRBD1 as a possible D gene (7 bases). This CDR3 comprises 15 residues. The germline CDR1 and CDR2 sequences are SGHRS and YFSETQ. V was trimmed by 1 base and J by 3 bases, leaving 13 bases between them. The CDR3 DNA sequence: TGCGCCAGCAGCTTGATCCCAGGGGGGAAAGAGACCCAGTACTTC. Protein product: CASSLIPGGKETQYF.

This clonotype has at least ten counts. The genes are TRBV20-1 and TRBJ2-3, with D perhaps matching TRBD2 (6 bases). Germline CDR1 and CDR2: DFQATT and SNEGSKA (reference sequence). The CDR3 runs to 18 residues. The V end was cut by 3 bases, the J end by 3 bases, with 25 bases between. CDR3 in amino acids: CSARGSLTDPGGTDTQYF. The CDR3 DNA reads as TGCAGTGCTAGGGGCAGCCTAACGGACCCTGGGGGGACAGATACGCAGTATTTT.

There are many counts of this clonotype. The chain combines TRBV10-3 with TRBJ2-1; D is ambiguous. The germline V gene encodes CDR1 ENHRY and CDR2 SYGVKD. This CDR3 spans 13 amino acids. The V and J ends lost 2 bases and 6 bases respectively, with 8 bases between them. The CDR3 is CAISEDSRNEQFF. In DNA, the CDR3 is TGTGCCATCAGTGAGGACTCCCGCAATGAGCAGTTCTTC.

This clonotype was detected ten times or more. This chain uses TRBV4-3 with TRBJ2-1, with TRBD1 matching over 8 bases. The germline V gene encodes CDR1 LGHNA and CDR2 YSLEER. The CDR3 runs to 15 residues. Germline trimming cut 0 bases from V and 12 bases from J; bases unmatched to any gene: 10. CDR3 sequence (DNA): TGCGCCAGCAGCCAAGATCCGGACAGGGCAAGGGGGCAGTTCTTC. Amino acids: CASSQDPDRARGQFF.

In this sample, this clonotype turned up many times. This chain's CDR3 is CASSDGAGGLYNEQFF. In DNA, the CDR3 is TGTGCCAGCAGTGACGGAGCGGGGGGCCTCTACAATGAGCAGTTCTTC. J is TRBJ2-1 and V is TRBV12-3 or TRBV12-4, with 9 bases lining up with TRBD2. With V trimmed by 5 bases and J by 3 bases, 8 bases remained unmatched. This CDR3 contains 16 residues.

The V call is TRBV7-2, the J call TRBJ2-3; 9 positions match TRBD2. This CDR3 is 14 amino acids long. V shed 3 bases and J 7 bases; nucleotides not matched to a gene: 5. Germline V gene sequence: CDR1 SGHTA, CDR2 FQGNSA. The chain's CDR3 is CASSLAGGLYTQYF. CDR3 sequence (DNA): TGTGCCAGCAGCTTGGCGGGGGGGCTGTATACGCAGTATTTT.

This clonotype was counted at least ten times. The J gene is TRBJ1-1, the V gene TRBV6-5; maybe TRBD1 (6 bases). V lost 8 bases and J lost 4, with 17 bases in between. The germline V gene encodes CDR1 MNHEY and CDR2 SVGAGI. The CDR3 runs 14 residues. Written as DNA, the CDR3 is TGTGCCAGCCGCAGGAGAGCACAGGGCACTGAAGCTTTCTTT. Translating gives CASRRRAQGTEAFF.

The sample holds many counts of this clonotype. The gene calls are TRBV12-3 or TRBV12-4 and TRBJ1-3; unclear D gene. The germline V and J ends were trimmed by 6 bases and 0 bases, with 9 bases remaining between them. The CDR3 sequence is 14 residues long. CDR3 in amino acids: CASSLTNSGNTIYF. In DNA, the CDR3 is TGTGCCAGCAGCTTAACAAACTCTGGAAACACCATATATTTT.

Many counts were recorded for this clonotype. The chain carries TRBV5-6 and TRBJ2-1; 13 bases map to TRBD2. The germline V gene encodes CDR1 SGHDT and CDR2 YYEEEE. The CDR3 covers 17 residues. V was clipped by 3 bases and J by 2 bases; unmatched bases: 5. CDR3: CASSSGLAGATYNEQFF. Here the CDR3 DNA reads TGTGCCAGCAGCTCAGGACTAGCGGGGGCCACCTACAATGAGCAGTTCTTC.

This clonotype was detected ten times or more. The chain employs TRBV12-3 or TRBV12-4 and TRBJ2-7, with 7 positions matching TRBD1. The CDR3 has 14 residues. Unmatched junction bases numbered 7, after V lost 6 bases and J lost 2 bases. CDR3 protein: CASSPGQAAYEQYF. The CDR3 DNA sequence: TGTGCCAGCAGCCCCGGACAGGCAGCCTACGAGCAGTACTTC.

Ten or more counts support this clonotype. The chain couples TRBV12-3 or TRBV12-4 to TRBJ2-1, with 9 bases lining up with TRBD2. The CDR3 sequence is 15 residues long. V shed 5 bases and J 8 bases; nucleotides not matched to a gene: 10. The CDR3: CASSPRLRGGYEQFF. Written as DNA, the CDR3 is TGTGCCAGCAGTCCCCGGTTGCGGGGGGGTTATGAGCAGTTCTTC.

In this sample, this clonotype turned up many times. The chain is built from TRBV12-3 or TRBV12-4 and TRBJ1-1; D possibly corresponds to TRBD1 (6 bases). The CDR3 totals 16 residues. Trimming stripped 0 bases from V and 1 base from J, with 12 bases between. The CDR3 sequence is CASSLARTDSNTEAFF. In DNA form, the CDR3 reads TGTGCCAGCAGTTTAGCGAGGACAGATTCGAACACTGAAGCTTTCTTT.

This clonotype appeared many times. The J gene is TRBJ2-3, the V gene TRBV12-3 or TRBV12-4, with TRBD2 matching over 7 bases. V lost 7 bases to trimming and J lost 0 bases; unmatched junction nucleotides: 10. The CDR3 is 16 amino acids. The CDR3: CASNPSGGFSTDTQYF. CDR3 nucleotides: TGTGCCAGCAATCCGTCCGGGGGGTTTAGCACAGATACGCAGTATTTT.

Ten or more counts support this clonotype. This chain joins TRBV28 and TRBJ1-2; D remains unclear. The germline gives CDR1 MDHEN, CDR2 SYDVKM. The CDR3 is 12 amino acids. V shed 3 bases and J shed 4 bases, with 6 bases lying between them. CDR3 nucleotide sequence: TGTGCCAGCAGTTTTGACACCTATGGCTACACCTTC. Its protein is CASSFDTYGYTF.

This clonotype was observed at least ten times. This chain connects TRBV5-1 to TRBJ2-5; D is ambiguous. Germline CDR1 SGHRS, CDR2 YFSETQ. This CDR3 is built from 13 residues. The ends were cut back, 5 bases at V and 9 bases at J, with 17 bases in the middle. This CDR3 is CASSSGPQSPQYF. CDR3 in DNA: TGCGCCAGCAGTTCGGGCCCCCAGAGTCCCCAGTACTTC.

This clonotype has a count of ten or more. This chain connects TRBV9 to TRBJ2-3; 13 bases agree with TRBD2. V dropped 4 bases and J dropped 3; count of bases not matched to a gene: 8. CDR1 and CDR2 (germline): SGDLS, YYNGEE. The CDR3 extends over 17 amino acids. Here the CDR3 DNA reads TGTGCCAGCAGCCGCCTGGGACTAGCGGGGCCGACAGATACGCAGTATTTT. Its translation: CASSRLGLAGPTDTQYF.